The clone carrying this TCR beta chain was detected once. The antigen is not known. The data were taken from a study of T cell responses to AZD1222 COVID-19 vaccine. Measured with immunoSEQ multiplex PCR; TCRdb has only the in-frame clones, and not every one. The data hold roughly 93,000 clones, with 70% to 90% observed a single time. Notes on the study in general: Sampled repertoires all dated from after the peak T cell response. The donors showed a predominance of white British ancestry and of females, with possible underestimation of clonal diversity. Vaccine-related CD4 TCRs covered spike, predominating at 160-218 and 743-854.

In germline, CDR1 is LNHNV, CDR2 YYDKDF (reference sequence). V trimming: 0 bases; J trimming: 4 bases; junction bases outside the gene matches: 5. The CDR3 sequence is 17 residues long. This specimen consisted of peripheral blood, obtained on day 0 of AZD1222 vaccination. This clonotype originated in an adult in good health. The V call is TRBV15, the J call TRBJ2-1; 11 bases line up with TRBD2. Here the CDR3 reads CATSRDAGTSGYNEQFF. The CDR3 DNA is TGTGCCACCAGCAGAGATGCCGGGACTAGCGGATACAATGAGCAGTTCTTC.